One sample yielded the 28 T cell receptor beta chains listed below, sequenced in a study of early T cells in non-severe SARS-CoV-2 infection. TCRdb recomputed calls from the 5' RACE reads with MiXCR, one row per CDR3 protein. The table lists 35,000 to 50,000 distinct CDR3 sequences, roughly 6.2% of them singletons. The sequenced material came from whole blood. The receptors derive from an adult who was a healthcare worker with PCR-confirmed SARS-CoV-2 infection or an uninfected control (not recorded which).

This clonotype was seen many times. The chain couples TRBV12-3 or TRBV12-4 to TRBJ2-1; D gene uncertain. V was cut by 0 bases and J by 7 bases, with 4 bases left in between. This CDR3 spans 12 amino acids. The CDR3 region has the DNA TGTGCCAGCAGTTTAGCGGAAAATGAGCAGTTCTTC. Protein sequence: CASSLAENEQFF.

Many counts were recorded for this clonotype. V gene TRBV28 combines with J gene TRBJ1-6; TRBD1 is a possible D gene (5 bases). V was clipped by 2 bases and J by 7 bases, with 12 bases between them. The CDR3 has 15 amino acids. Germline V CDR1 and CDR2: MDHEN, SYDVKM. The CDR3 DNA sequence: TGTGCCAGCAGTTTAGTCCCAGGGAGCAATTCACCCCTCCACTTT. Translated: CASSLVPGSNSPLHF.

This clonotype was found many times. The chain is built from TRBV28 and TRBJ2-3; 7 bases are shared with TRBD2. CDR3 size: 14 residues. The junction had 9 bases not matched to a gene; V was cut back by 6 bases and J by 6 bases. The germline CDR1 and CDR2 sequences are MDHEN and SYDVKM. This CDR3 is CASSPGGKGDTQYF. CDR3 bases: TGTGCCAGCAGCCCCGGGGGGAAAGGGGATACGCAGTATTTT. Based on the CDR3 plus reference TRBV28 and TRBJ2-3, the full variable domain is DVKVTQSSRYLVKRTGEKVFLECVQDMDHENMFWYRQDPGLGLRLIYFSYDVKMKEKGDIPEGYSVSREKKERFSLILESASTNQTSMYLCASSPGGKGDTQYFGPGTRLTVL.

This clonotype was observed many times. The rearrangement joins TRBV7-2 to TRBJ1-2; 9 bases are shared with TRBD1. The CDR3 totals 15 residues. The ends lost 0 bases at V and 4 bases at J; junction bases unmatched: 3. The germline gives CDR1 SGHTA, CDR2 FQGNSA. The CDR3 region has the DNA TGTGCCAGCAGCTTAGCGGGGACAGGGCTCTATGGCTACACCTTC. Encoded protein: CASSLAGTGLYGYTF.

This clonotype was seen more than once but under ten times. The V and J genes are TRBV24-1 and TRBJ2-1; D perhaps matches TRBD1 (6 bases). V lost 3 bases to trimming and J lost 1 base, with 15 bases between them. This CDR3 contains 17 residues. Germline CDR1 is KGHDR and CDR2 is SFDVKD. The CDR3 region is CATSDPQNRASYNEQFF. The CDR3 DNA reads as TGTGCCACCAGTGATCCCCAAAACAGGGCATCCTACAATGAGCAGTTCTTC.

The sample holds many counts of this clonotype. The J gene is TRBJ2-3, the V gene TRBV7-2, with no clear D. Looked up from germline, CDR1 is SGHTA and CDR2 is FQGNSA. Trimming left V 1 base short and J 8 bases short, with 7 bases between. CDR3 size: 12 residues. The CDR3 region is CASSLGPGTQYF. The DNA for the CDR3 is TGTGCCAGCAGCTTAGGTCCGGGTACGCAGTATTTT.

The rearrangement joins TRBV9 to TRBJ2-3; D may be TRBD1 or TRBD2 (5 bases each). CDR1 SGDLS and CDR2 YYNGEE come from the germline V gene. V was trimmed by 0 bases and J by 3 bases, leaving 11 bases between them. This CDR3 comprises 15 residues. CDR3 sequence reads: CASSVEPGRTDTQYF. DNA for the CDR3: TGTGCCAGCAGCGTAGAACCGGGGCGGACAGATACGCAGTATTTT.

This clonotype occurred many times. The chain employs TRBV13 and TRBJ2-5; a possible D gene is TRBD2 (5 bases). Germline V gene lookup returns CDR1 PRHDT and CDR2 FYEKMQ (reference sequence). CDR3 length equals 14 residues. V gave up 3 bases and J gave up 3 bases, with 11 bases separating them. Here the CDR3 reads CASSFRPREETQYF. The CDR3 region has the DNA TGTGCCAGCAGCTTCAGACCGCGGGAAGAGACCCAGTACTTC.

This clonotype came up many times. The V call is TRBV12-3 or TRBV12-4, the J call TRBJ1-1, with unresolved D. Trimming stripped 1 base from V and 2 bases from J, with 5 bases between. The CDR3 contains 13 residues. CDR3 nucleotides: TGTGCCAGCAGTTTAGATCCTAACACTGAAGCTTTCTTT. It is translated as CASSLDPNTEAFF.

The table lists this clonotype with many counts. The chain combines TRBV10-3 with TRBJ2-7; D uncertain. V lost 4 bases, J lost 0 bases, and 22 bases lay in between. CDR3 length: 18 residues. The germline V gene encodes CDR1 ENHRY and CDR2 SYGVKD. CDR3 sequence: CAISAESFIYLSSYEQYF. The DNA of the CDR3 is TGTGCCATCAGTGCCGAAAGCTTCATCTATTTAAGCTCCTACGAGCAGTACTTC.

This clonotype has ten or more counts. The rearrangement joins TRBV12-3 or TRBV12-4 to TRBJ1-2; no clear D. V lost 5 bases and J 2 bases, leaving 9 bases between the germline ends. The CDR3 sequence is 13 residues long. The CDR3 sequence: CASSQTANYGYTF. The CDR3 bases are TGTGCCAGCAGTCAGACGGCAAACTATGGCTACACCTTC.

This clonotype showed up many times. The chain recombines TRBV6-6 with TRBJ2-6; possibly TRBD2 for D (5 bases). Trimming took 0 bases from V and 2 from J, leaving 8 bases between them. CDR3 length: 16 amino acids. Germline loops: CDR1 MNHNY, CDR2 SVGAGI (reference sequence). The CDR3 loop reads CASSYSTGTGANVLTF. The CDR3 DNA is TGTGCCAGCAGTTACTCGACGGGGACTGGGGCCAACGTCCTGACTTTC.

Many counts were recorded for this clonotype. The genes are TRBV6-4 and TRBJ2-7; no firm D call. Germline CDR1 MRHNA, CDR2 SNTAGT. The CDR3 covers 13 residues. The ends were cut back, 0 bases at V and 2 bases at J, with 5 bases in the middle. Here the CDR3 DNA reads TGTGCCAGCAGTGACTCGGAGCCCTACGAGCAGTACTTC. Its protein is CASSDSEPYEQYF.

This clonotype was observed at least ten times. This chain connects TRBV5-1 to TRBJ2-1, with unresolved D. Germline CDR1 is SGHRS and CDR2 is YFSETQ. The CDR3 length is 16 residues. Between the trimmed V and J ends, which lost 2 bases and 0 bases, there was a span of 12 bases. CDR3 DNA: TGCGCCAGCAGCTTTCGCCCGACCGTCTCCTACAATGAGCAGTTCTTC. Its protein is CASSFRPTVSYNEQFF.

This clonotype was recorded at least ten times. The chain joins TRBV11-2 to TRBJ1-1; no firm D call. Trimming cost V 1 base and J 4 bases, with 7 bases left between them. Germline values: CDR1 SGHAT, CDR2 FQNNGV. This CDR3 has 13 residues. CDR3 sequence: CASSLGLSTEAFF. The CDR3 nucleotides are TGTGCCAGCAGCTTAGGGTTGAGCACTGAAGCTTTCTTT.

This clonotype showed up just a few times. The J gene is TRBJ1-2, the V gene TRBV5-6; D gene ambiguous. V was cut by 1 base and J by 7 bases, with 11 bases left in between. Germline CDR1 SGHDT, CDR2 YYEEEE. CDR3 length: 13 residues. The CDR3 DNA sequence: TGTGCCAGCAGCTTGCACAGATCCACTGGCTACACCTTC. This gives the protein CASSLHRSTGYTF. Drawing the rest from reference TRBV5-6 and TRBJ1-2, the complete variable domain is DAGVTQSPTHLIKTRGQQVTLRCSPKSGHDTVSWYQQALGQGPQFIFQYYEEEERQRGNFPDRFSGHQFPNYSSELNVNALLLGDSALYLCASSLHRSTGYTFGSGTRLTVV.

This clonotype was seen a few times. The chain has TRBV12-3 or TRBV12-4 and TRBJ2-5; D remains unclear. The CDR3 length is 14 residues. The V and J ends lost 3 bases and 1 base respectively, with 9 bases between them. CDR3 DNA: TGTGCCAGCAGTTTGTTTGCCAGCCAAGAGACCCAGTACTTC. Translation gives CASSLFASQETQYF.

The chain uses TRBV5-1 and TRBJ2-7; tentative D call: TRBD2 (6 bases). Trimming stripped 4 bases from V and 4 bases from J, with 18 bases between. From germline, CDR1 is SGHRS and CDR2 YFSETQ. The CDR3 extends over 15 amino acids. CDR3 nucleotides: TGCGCCAGCAGCCCTGGGGGGACGCCCGCTTACGAGCAGTACTTC. Its translation: CASSPGGTPAYEQYF.

This clonotype was seen ten or more times. The rearrangement joins TRBV6-6 to TRBJ2-3; D possibly corresponds to TRBD2 (6 bases). The CDR3 totals 20 residues. V lost 5 bases and J 2 bases, leaving 29 bases between the germline ends. Germline CDR1 is MNHNY and CDR2 is SVGAGI (reference sequence). CDR3 DNA: TGTGCCAGCAGTCCCCCCGCGGGGCCTTCCAGGGATCGGTCCACAGATACGCAGTATTTT. Translated: CASSPPAGPSRDRSTDTQYF.

This clonotype has ten or more counts. DNA for the CDR3: TGCAGTGCGCCACAGGGCGGAGACTATGGCTACACCTTC. Its translation: CSAPQGGDYGYTF. V is TRBV20-1 and J is TRBJ1-2; the D gene is possibly TRBD1 (6 bases). CDR1 and CDR2 from the germline V gene are DFQATT and SNEGSKA (reference sequence). Trimming cost V 6 bases and J 3 bases, with 14 bases left between them. This CDR3 has 13 amino acids.

The CDR3 sequence: CASSLVDKNYGYTF. The DNA of the CDR3 is TGTGCCAGCAGCTTGGTAGACAAGAACTATGGCTACACCTTC. The rearrangement links TRBV5-6 to TRBJ1-2; no firm D call. Germline assignment: CDR1 SGHDT and CDR2 YYEEEE. V lost 0 bases, J lost 2 bases, and 8 bases lay in between. This CDR3 has 14 amino acids.

This chain connects TRBV10-3 to TRBJ2-5; D gene uncertain. CDR1 is ENHRY and CDR2 is SYGVKD in the germline V gene. The germline V and J ends were trimmed by 11 bases and 5 bases, with 21 bases remaining between them. The length of the CDR3 is 14 residues. DNA of the CDR3: TGTGCCTCGCGGTCCGGGCGCACCGGGGAGACCCAGTACTTC. It yields the protein CASRSGRTGETQYF.

This clonotype was counted many times. The gene calls are TRBV10-3 and TRBJ2-7; D remains unclear. This CDR3 has 14 residues. Trimming left V 2 bases short and J 2 bases short, with 10 bases between. The germline gives CDR1 ENHRY, CDR2 SYGVKD. The CDR3 region has the DNA TGTGCCATCAGTGAGCCCACCCGCACCTACGAGCAGTACTTC. As protein: CAISEPTRTYEQYF.

In its sample, this clonotype was seen many times. The chain uses TRBV10-3 and TRBJ2-5; TRBD2 might be the D (5 bases). This CDR3 has 12 amino acids. V lost 3 bases to trimming and J lost 6 bases, with 8 bases between them. The germline V gene has CDR1 ENHRY and CDR2 SYGVKD. The CDR3 sequence: CAISDGVQTQYF. CDR3 in DNA: TGTGCCATCAGTGACGGGGTCCAGACCCAGTACTTC.

This clonotype was detected ten times or more. The chain links TRBV29-1 to TRBJ1-1; no firm D call. V was clipped by 1 base and J by 2 bases, with 11 bases between them. CDR1 and CDR2 from the germline V gene are SQVTM and ANQGSEA. CDR3 length equals 14 residues. CDR3 sequence (DNA): TGCAGCGTTGAAGTCCAGGCAGCCAACACTGAAGCTTTCTTT. It yields the protein CSVEVQAANTEAFF.

This clonotype was recorded at least ten times. The chain carries TRBV4-1 and TRBJ1-1, with 7 bases matching TRBD1. The CDR3 covers 17 residues. Germline V gene data show CDR1 as MGHRA and CDR2 as YSYEKL. Germline trimming cut 2 bases from V and 7 bases from J; bases unmatched to any gene: 16. CDR3: CASSQFYLPGGTVEAFF. The CDR3, as DNA: TGCGCCAGCAGCCAATTTTATCTCCCGGGAGGGACAGTTGAAGCTTTCTTT.

V is TRBV5-6 and J is TRBJ2-1, with 11 nucleotides matching TRBD2. V trimming: 4 bases; J trimming: 0 bases; junction bases outside the gene matches: 9. Germline V gene data show CDR1 as SGHDT and CDR2 as YYEEEE. This CDR3 contains 18 residues. The CDR3 spells CASSTTLAGAPSYNEQFF. CDR3 bases: TGTGCCAGCAGCACTACACTAGCGGGGGCCCCCTCCTACAATGAGCAGTTCTTC.

This clonotype was seen many times. V usage is TRBV7-2 and J usage is TRBJ2-3; no firm D call. Trimming left V 5 bases short and J 0 bases short, with 12 bases between. There are 15 residues in the CDR3. The germline V gene encodes CDR1 SGHTA and CDR2 FQGNSA. CDR3 sequence reads: CASSLLGQSTDTQYF. The CDR3 region has the DNA TGTGCCAGCAGCCTCTTGGGTCAGAGCACAGATACGCAGTATTTT.